Listed below are T cell receptor beta chains from one sample, sequenced in a study of cytomegalovirus exposure and HLA in healthy donors. The data were produced by immunoSEQ multiplex PCR, yet TCRdb's version contains in-frame clones alone and is incomplete. The sample shows approximately 150,000 clones, 70% to 85% of them seen only once. The sample was PBMCs. The receptors were gathered from a woman aged 40 to 50 in good health and CMV-seronegative. Each CDR3 is given with its conserved first and last residue. Each record gives: V gene, J gene, D gene, CDR3 length, clone size, CDR3 protein, CDR3 DNA. A D gene is named only where the DNA matches it firmly. For some rows the clone size is stated as once, few or many, or as a class when expanded; others skip it.

TRBV28,TRBJ2-3,-,14,-,CASTNKVRTDTQYF,TGTGCCAGCACCAATAAGGTCAGGACAGATACGCAGTATTTT
TRBV21-1,TRBJ2-7,-,14,-,CASSKVSGPYEQYF,TGTGCCAGCAGCAAAGTTTCAGGGCCTTACGAGCAGTACTTC
TRBV28,TRBJ1-2,-,12,-,CASSSIQVRTTF,TGTGCCAGCAGTTCAATACAGGTTCGCACAACCTTC
TRBV13,TRBJ2-1,-,16,-,CASSLYGSGPYNEQFF,TGTGCCAGCAGCTTATATGGTAGCGGCCCCTACAATGAGCAGTTCTTC
TRBV6-1,TRBJ2-6,-,14,-,CAMKQGSGANVLTF,TGTGCCATGAAACAGGGCTCTGGGGCCAACGTCCTGACTTTC
TRBV4-3,TRBJ1-4,-,15,-,CASSQVPQYNEKLFF,TGCGCCAGCAGCCAAGTTCCCCAGTATAATGAAAAACTGTTTTTT
TRBV29-1,TRBJ1-4,-,13,-,CSAGGSPGEKLFF,TGCAGCGCTGGGGGCTCCCCAGGTGAAAAACTGTTTTTT
TRBV4-1,TRBJ1-1,TRBD1,14,-,CASSLHRGNSEAFF,TGCGCCAGCAGCTTGCACAGGGGGAATTCTGAAGCTTTCTTT
TRBV7-2,TRBJ2-5,-,14,-,CASSVKGGRETQYF,TGTGCCAGCAGCGTAAAGGGGGGGAGAGAGACCCAGTACTTC
TRBV10-3,TRBJ2-1,TRBD2,17,-,CAISDRGAGGSYNEQFF,TGTGCCATCAGCGACCGAGGAGCGGGAGGGTCCTACAATGAGCAGTTCTTC
TRBV7-9,TRBJ2-5,TRBD2,18,-,CSSSRTPTGTRFSETQYF,TGTTCCAGCAGCCGAACCCCCACCGGGACTAGGTTTTCGGAGACCCAGTACTTC
TRBV28,TRBJ2-3,TRBD2,17,-,CASSLWASGSETDTQYF,TGTGCCAGCAGTTTATGGGCTAGCGGGAGCGAGACAGATACGCAGTATTTT
TRBV18,TRBJ2-7,-,14,-,CASSPQTGRLEQYF,TGTGCCAGCTCACCCCAGACGGGTAGGTTGGAGCAGTACTTC
TRBV5-5,TRBJ2-1,TRBD2,17,-,CASNPRLAGDHDNEQFF,TGTGCCAGCAACCCGCGCTTAGCGGGAGACCATGACAATGAGCAGTTCTTC
TRBV20-1,TRBJ1-2,-,10,-,CSANSTGYTF,TGCAGTGCTAACTCCACTGGCTACACCTTC
TRBV5-1,TRBJ2-7,-,13,-,CASSEGRTYEQYF,TGCGCCAGCAGCGAGGGCCGTACCTACGAGCAGTACTTC
TRBV30,TRBJ1-4,TRBD1,13,-,CAWAGTDNEKLFF,TGTGCCTGGGCCGGGACAGACAATGAAAAACTGTTTTTT
TRBV28,TRBJ2-5,-,14,-,CASSFNGIQETQYF,TGTGCCAGCAGTTTCAACGGGATCCAAGAGACCCAGTACTTC
TRBV28,TRBJ1-1,-,14,-,CASSHRSENTEAFF,TGTGCCAGCAGCCACCGCTCAGAGAACACTGAAGCTTTCTTT
TRBV5-1,TRBJ2-4,TRBD2,14,-,CASSLVGEGNIQYF,TGCGCCAGCAGCTTGGTTGGGGAGGGGAACATTCAGTACTTC
TRBV27,TRBJ2-7,-,13,-,CASSLSGAYEQYF,TGTGCCAGCAGTTTATCGGGGGCTTACGAGCAGTACTTC
TRBV7-9,TRBJ1-6,TRBD1,14,-,CASSRQGGVGPLHF,TGTGCCAGCAGCCGACAGGGGGGGGTTGGTCCCCTCCACTTT
TRBV7-2,TRBJ2-7,TRBD2,16,few,CASSLKAGGPVYEQYF,TGTGCCAGCAGCTTAAAAGCGGGAGGGCCGGTGTACGAGCAGTACTTC
TRBV30,TRBJ2-7,-,13,few,CAWREWQYGEQYF,TGTGCCTGGAGGGAGTGGCAGTATGGCGAGCAGTACTTC
TRBV28,TRBJ1-1,TRBD1,15,-,CASSFPGQENTEAFF,TGTGCCAGCAGTTTTCCGGGACAGGAGAACACTGAAGCTTTCTTT
TRBV11-2,TRBJ2-7,-,14,-,CASSLVLERSEQYF,TGTGCCAGCAGCTTAGTGTTAGAACGAAGCGAGCAGTACTTC